The entry below describes one TCR beta chain. Its antigen is unidentified. These data originate in a study of cytomegalovirus exposure and HLA in healthy donors. Study overall: As an earlier analysis found, 180 million or so T cells yielded about 120 million unique TCR beta sequences.

V dropped 4 bases and J dropped 2; count of bases not matched to a gene: 17. The length of the CDR3 is 19 residues. Germline values: CDR1 MDHEN, CDR2 SYDVKM. Overall study findings and caveats: Of the V segments, some could not be distinguished, including TRBV6-2 and TRBV6-3, and were excluded.

13 Jbeta primers and 60 Vbeta primers were used for the PCR. Repertoires were generated with immunoSEQ multiplex PCR, while TCRdb's copy carries only in-frame clones and drops some. The sample lists roughly 260,000 clones; roughly 81% were seen once. The TCR sequence derives from a woman aged 40 to 50 in good health and CMV-seropositive. The chain is built from TRBV28 and TRBJ1-3, with 7 bases lining up with TRBD1. Source material: PBMCs. This CDR3 is CASSSPPFKGAAAGNTIYF. The CDR3 region has the DNA TGTGCCAGCAGTTCCCCTCCTTTCAAGGGGGCCGCGGCTGGAAACACCATATATTTT.